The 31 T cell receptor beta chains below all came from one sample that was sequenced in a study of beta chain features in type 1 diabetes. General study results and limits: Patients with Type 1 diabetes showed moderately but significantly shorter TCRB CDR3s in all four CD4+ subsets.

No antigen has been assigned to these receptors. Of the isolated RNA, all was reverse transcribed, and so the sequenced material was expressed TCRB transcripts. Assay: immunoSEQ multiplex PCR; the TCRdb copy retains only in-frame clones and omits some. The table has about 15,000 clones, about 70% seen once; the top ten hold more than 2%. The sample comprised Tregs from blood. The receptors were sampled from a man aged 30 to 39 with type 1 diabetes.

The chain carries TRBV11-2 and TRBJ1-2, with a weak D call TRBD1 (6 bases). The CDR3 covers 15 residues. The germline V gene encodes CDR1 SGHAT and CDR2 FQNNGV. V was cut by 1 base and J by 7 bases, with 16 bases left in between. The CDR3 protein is CASSLVRTVEGGYTF. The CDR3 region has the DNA TGTGCCAGCAGCTTAGTGAGGACAGTAGAAGGTGGCTACACCTTC. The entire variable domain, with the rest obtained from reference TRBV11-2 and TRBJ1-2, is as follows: EAGVAQSPRYKIIEKRQSVAFWCNPISGHATLYWYQQILGQGPKLLIQFQNNGVVDDSQLPKDRFSAERLKGVDSTLKIQPAKLEDSAVYLCASSLVRTVEGGYTFGSGTRLTVV.

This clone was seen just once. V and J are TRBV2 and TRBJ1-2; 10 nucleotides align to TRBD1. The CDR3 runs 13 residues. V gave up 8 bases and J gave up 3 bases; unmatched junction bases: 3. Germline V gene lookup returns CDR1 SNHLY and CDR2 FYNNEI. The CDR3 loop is CASLGQGDYGYTF. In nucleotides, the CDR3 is TGTGCCAGCCTTGGACAGGGGGACTATGGCTACACCTTC.

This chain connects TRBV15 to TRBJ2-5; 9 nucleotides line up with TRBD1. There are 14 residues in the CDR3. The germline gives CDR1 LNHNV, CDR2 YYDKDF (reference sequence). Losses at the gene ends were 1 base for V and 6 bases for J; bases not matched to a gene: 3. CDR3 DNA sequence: TGTGCCACCAGCAGAGGACAGGGGGGGAAGACCCAGTACTTC. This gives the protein CATSRGQGGKTQYF.

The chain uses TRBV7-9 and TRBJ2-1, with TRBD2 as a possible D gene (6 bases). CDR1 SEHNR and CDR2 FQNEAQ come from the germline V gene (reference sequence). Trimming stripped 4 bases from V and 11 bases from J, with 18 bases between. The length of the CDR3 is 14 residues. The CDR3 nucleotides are TGTGCCAGCAGCTCGGGGGTTCGGGCCCGAAAGCAGTTCTTC. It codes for CASSSGVRARKQFF.

The CDR3 loop is CASSVRWGVDEQYF. The CDR3 DNA sequence: TGTGCCAGCAGCGTTCGCTGGGGAGTGGACGAGCAGTACTTC. The V call is TRBV6-1, the J call TRBJ2-7; possible D gene TRBD2, 5 bases. The CDR3 extends over 14 amino acids. V lost 6 bases and J 5 bases, leaving 17 bases between the germline ends. Germline CDR1 reads MNHNS; CDR2 reads SASEGT.

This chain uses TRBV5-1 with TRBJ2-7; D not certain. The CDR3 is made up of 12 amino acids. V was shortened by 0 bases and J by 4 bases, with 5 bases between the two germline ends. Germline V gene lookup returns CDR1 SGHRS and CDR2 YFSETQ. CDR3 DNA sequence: TGCGCCAGCAGCTTGGATAGATACGAGCAGTACTTC. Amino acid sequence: CASSLDRYEQYF. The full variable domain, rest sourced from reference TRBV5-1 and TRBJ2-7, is KAGVTQTPRYLIKTRGQQVTLSCSPISGHRSVSWYQQTPGQGLQFLFEYFSETQRNKGNFPGRFSGRQFSNSRSEMNVSTLELGDSALYLCASSLDRYEQYFGPGTRLTVT.

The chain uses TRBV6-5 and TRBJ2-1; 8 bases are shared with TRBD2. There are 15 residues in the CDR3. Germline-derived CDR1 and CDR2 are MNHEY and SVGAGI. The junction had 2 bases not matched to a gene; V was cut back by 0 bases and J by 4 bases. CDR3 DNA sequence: TGTGCCAGCAGTTACTCGGGCGGGGGGTACAATGAGCAGTTCTTC. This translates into CASSYSGGGYNEQFF.

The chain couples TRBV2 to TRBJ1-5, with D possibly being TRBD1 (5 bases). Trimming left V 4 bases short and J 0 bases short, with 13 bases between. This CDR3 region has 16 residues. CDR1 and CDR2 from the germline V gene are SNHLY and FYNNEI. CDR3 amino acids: CASSGGQLYSNQPQHF. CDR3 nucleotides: TGTGCCAGCAGTGGTGGACAACTTTATAGCAATCAGCCCCAGCATTTT.

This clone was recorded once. Written as DNA, the CDR3 is TGTGCCAGCAGTTACAGAGATACGCAGTATTTT. Amino acids: CASSYRDTQYF. V and J are TRBV27 and TRBJ2-3; D gene ambiguous. CDR1 is MNHEY and CDR2 is SMNVEV in the germline V gene (reference sequence). The CDR3 is made up of 11 amino acids. V was trimmed by 4 bases and J by 5 bases, leaving 4 bases between them.

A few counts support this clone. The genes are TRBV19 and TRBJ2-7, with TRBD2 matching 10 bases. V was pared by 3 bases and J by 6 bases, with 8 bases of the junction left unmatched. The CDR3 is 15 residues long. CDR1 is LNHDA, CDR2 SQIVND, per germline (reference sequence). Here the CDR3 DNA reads TGTGCCAGTAGTATTAGCGGGAGGTTTATTGGCGAGCAGTACTTC. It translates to CASSISGRFIGEQYF.

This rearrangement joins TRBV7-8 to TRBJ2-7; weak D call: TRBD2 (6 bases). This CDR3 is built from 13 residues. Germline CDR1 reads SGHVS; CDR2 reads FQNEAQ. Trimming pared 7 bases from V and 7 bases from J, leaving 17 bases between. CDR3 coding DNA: TGTGCCAGCACCCCGTACGGGGGTGGGGAGCAGTACTTC. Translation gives CASTPYGGGEQYF.

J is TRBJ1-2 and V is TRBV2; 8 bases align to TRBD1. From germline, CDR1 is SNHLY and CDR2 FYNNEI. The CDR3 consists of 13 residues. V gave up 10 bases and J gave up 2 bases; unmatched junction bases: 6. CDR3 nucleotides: TGTGCCACCGTACAGGGGGGGAACTATGGCTACACCTTC. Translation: CATVQGGNYGYTF. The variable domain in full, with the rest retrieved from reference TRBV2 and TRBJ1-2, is EPEVTQTPSHQVTQMGQEVILRCVPISNHLYFYWYRQILGQKVEFLVSFYNNEISEKSEIFDDQFSVERPDGSNFTLKIRSTKLEDSAMYFCATVQGGNYGYTFGSGTRLTVV.

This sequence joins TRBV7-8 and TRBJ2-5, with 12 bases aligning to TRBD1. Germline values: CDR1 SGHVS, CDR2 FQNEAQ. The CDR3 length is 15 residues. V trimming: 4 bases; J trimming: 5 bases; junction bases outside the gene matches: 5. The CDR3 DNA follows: TGTGCCAGCAGCTCCGGGACAGGGGGCGGCGAGACCCAGTACTTC. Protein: CASSSGTGGGETQYF. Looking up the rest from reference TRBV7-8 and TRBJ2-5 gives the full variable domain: GAGVSQSPRYKVAKRGQDVALRCDPISGHVSLFWYQQALGQGPEFLTYFQNEAQLDKSGLPSDRFFAERPEGSVSTLKIQRTQQEDSAVYLCASSSGTGGGETQYFGPGTRLLVL.

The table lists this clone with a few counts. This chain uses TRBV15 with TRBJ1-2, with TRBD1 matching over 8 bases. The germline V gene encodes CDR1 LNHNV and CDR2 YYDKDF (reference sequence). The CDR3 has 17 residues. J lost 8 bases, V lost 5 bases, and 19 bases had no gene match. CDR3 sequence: CATSGPSSDRDRDGYTF. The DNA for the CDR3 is TGTGCCACCAGCGGACCGTCGTCGGACAGGGACCGAGACGGCTACACCTTC.

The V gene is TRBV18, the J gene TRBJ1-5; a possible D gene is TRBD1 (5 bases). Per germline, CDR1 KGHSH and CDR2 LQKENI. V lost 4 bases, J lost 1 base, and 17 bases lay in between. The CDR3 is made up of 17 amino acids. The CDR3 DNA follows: TGTGCCAGCTCACTCAACCACGGGGGGATAAGCAATCAGCCCCAGCATTTT. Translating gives CASSLNHGGISNQPQHF.

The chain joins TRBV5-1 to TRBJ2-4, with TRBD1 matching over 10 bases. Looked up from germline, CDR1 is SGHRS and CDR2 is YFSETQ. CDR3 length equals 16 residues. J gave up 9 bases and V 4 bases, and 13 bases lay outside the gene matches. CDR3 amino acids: CASSPTGQGGLGIQYF. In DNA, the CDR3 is TGCGCCAGCAGCCCTACTGGACAGGGGGGTTTAGGCATTCAGTACTTC.

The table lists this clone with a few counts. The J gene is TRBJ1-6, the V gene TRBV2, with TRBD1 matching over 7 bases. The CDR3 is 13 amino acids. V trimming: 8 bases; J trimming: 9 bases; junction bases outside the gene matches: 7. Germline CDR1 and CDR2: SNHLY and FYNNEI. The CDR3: CASADRVGSPLHF. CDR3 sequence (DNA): TGTGCCAGCGCCGACAGGGTTGGTTCACCCCTCCACTTT.

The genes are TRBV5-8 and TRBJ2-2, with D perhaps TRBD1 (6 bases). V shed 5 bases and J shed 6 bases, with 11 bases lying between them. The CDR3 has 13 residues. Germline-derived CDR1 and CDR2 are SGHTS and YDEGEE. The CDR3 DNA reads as TGTGCCAGCAGGCCATACAGGGCCGGGGAGCTGTTTTTT. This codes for CASRPYRAGELFF.

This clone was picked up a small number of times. CDR3 nucleotide sequence: TGTGCCAGCAGCCCCGGGACACCTTTTGAGCAGTACTTC. It is translated as CASSPGTPFEQYF. The chain joins TRBV6-6 to TRBJ2-7, with D possibly TRBD1 on 6 matching bases. This CDR3 is 13 amino acids long. V gave up 6 bases and J gave up 7 bases, with 16 bases separating them. CDR1 and CDR2 (germline): MNHNY, SVGAGI (reference sequence).

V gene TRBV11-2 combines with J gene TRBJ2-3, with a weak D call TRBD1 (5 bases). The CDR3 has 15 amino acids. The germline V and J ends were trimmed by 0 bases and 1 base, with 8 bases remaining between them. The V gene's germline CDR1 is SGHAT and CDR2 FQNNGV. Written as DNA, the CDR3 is TGTGCCAGCAGCTTAGACGGCAGGGGCACAGATACGCAGTATTTT. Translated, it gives CASSLDGRGTDTQYF. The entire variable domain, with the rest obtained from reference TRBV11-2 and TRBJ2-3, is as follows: EAGVAQSPRYKIIEKRQSVAFWCNPISGHATLYWYQQILGQGPKLLIQFQNNGVVDDSQLPKDRFSAERLKGVDSTLKIQPAKLEDSAVYLCASSLDGRGTDTQYFGPGTRLTVL.

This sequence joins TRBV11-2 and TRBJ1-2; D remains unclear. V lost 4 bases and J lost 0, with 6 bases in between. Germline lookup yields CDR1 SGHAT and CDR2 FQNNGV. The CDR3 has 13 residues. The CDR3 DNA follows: TGTGCCAGCAGCTCAGGAACTAACTATGGCTACACCTTC. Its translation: CASSSGTNYGYTF.

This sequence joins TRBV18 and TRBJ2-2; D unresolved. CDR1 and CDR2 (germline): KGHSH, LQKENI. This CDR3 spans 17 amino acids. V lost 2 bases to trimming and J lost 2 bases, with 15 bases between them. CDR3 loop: CASSPFVDTPNTGELFF. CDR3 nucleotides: TGTGCCAGCTCACCATTCGTCGACACCCCTAACACCGGGGAGCTGTTTTTT.

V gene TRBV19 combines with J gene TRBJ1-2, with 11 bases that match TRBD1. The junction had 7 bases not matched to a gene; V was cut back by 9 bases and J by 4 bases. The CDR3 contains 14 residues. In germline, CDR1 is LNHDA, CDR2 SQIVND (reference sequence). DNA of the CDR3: TGTGCCAGCGGGGACAGGGGGTACCTCTATGGCTACACCTTC. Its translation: CASGDRGYLYGYTF. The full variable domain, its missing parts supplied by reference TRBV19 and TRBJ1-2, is DGGITQSPKYLFRKEGQNVTLSCEQNLNHDAMYWYRQDPGQGLRLIYYSQIVNDFQKGDIAEGYSVSREKKESFPLTVTSAQKNPTAFYLCASGDRGYLYGYTFGSGTRLTVV.

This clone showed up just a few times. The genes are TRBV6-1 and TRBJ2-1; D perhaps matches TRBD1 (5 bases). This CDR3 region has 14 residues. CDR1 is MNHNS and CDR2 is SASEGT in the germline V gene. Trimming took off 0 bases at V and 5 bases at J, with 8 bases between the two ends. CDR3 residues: CASSEAGPNNEQFF. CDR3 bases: TGTGCCAGCAGTGAAGCGGGGCCGAACAATGAGCAGTTCTTC.

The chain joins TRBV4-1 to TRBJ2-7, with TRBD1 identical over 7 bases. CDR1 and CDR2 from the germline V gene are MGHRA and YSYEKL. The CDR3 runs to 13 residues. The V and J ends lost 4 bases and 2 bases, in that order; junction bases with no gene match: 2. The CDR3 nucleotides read TGCGCCAGCAGCCGCGGACAGGCCTACGAGCAGTACTTC. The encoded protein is CASSRGQAYEQYF.

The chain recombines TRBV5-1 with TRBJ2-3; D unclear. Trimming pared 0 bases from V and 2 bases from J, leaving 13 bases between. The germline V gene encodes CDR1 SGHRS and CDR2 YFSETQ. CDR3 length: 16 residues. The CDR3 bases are TGCGCCAGCAGCTTGGGACACCAAATAAACACAGATACGCAGTATTTT. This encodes CASSLGHQINTDTQYF.

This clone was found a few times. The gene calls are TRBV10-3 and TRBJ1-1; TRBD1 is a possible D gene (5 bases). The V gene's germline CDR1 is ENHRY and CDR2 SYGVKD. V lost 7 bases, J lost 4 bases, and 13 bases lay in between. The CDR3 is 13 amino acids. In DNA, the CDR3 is TGTGCCATCATAGGGGCGCCGGGCACTGAAGCTTTCTTT. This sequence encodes CAIIGAPGTEAFF.

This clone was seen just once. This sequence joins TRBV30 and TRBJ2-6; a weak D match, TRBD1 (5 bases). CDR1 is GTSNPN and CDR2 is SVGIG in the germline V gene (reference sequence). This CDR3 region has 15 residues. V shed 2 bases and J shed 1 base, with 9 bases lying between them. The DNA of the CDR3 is TGTGCCTGGAGTCAGGGAACATCTGGGGCCAACGTCCTGACTTTC. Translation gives CAWSQGTSGANVLTF. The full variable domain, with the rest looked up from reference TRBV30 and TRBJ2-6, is SQTIHQWPATLVQPVGSPLSLECTVEGTSNPNLYWYRQAAGRGLQLLFYSVGIGQISSEVPQNLSASRPQDRQFILSSKKLLLSDSGFYLCAWSQGTSGANVLTFGAGSRLTVL.

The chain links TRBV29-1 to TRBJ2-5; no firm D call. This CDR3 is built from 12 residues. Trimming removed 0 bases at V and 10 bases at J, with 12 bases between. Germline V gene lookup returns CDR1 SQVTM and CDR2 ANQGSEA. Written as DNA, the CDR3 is TGCAGCGTTGAAGATCACGCAGGCCGCCAGTACTTC. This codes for CSVEDHAGRQYF.

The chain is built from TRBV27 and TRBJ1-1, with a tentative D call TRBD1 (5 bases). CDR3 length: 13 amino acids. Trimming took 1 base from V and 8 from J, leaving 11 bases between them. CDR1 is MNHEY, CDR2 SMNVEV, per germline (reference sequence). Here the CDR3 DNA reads TGTGCCAGCAGTTTATTGGGGGGAGGGGAAGCTTTCTTT. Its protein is CASSLLGGGEAFF.

CDR3 sequence reads: CSVDGTGSLDEQFF. In DNA, the CDR3 is TGCAGCGTTGATGGGACAGGGAGTTTGGATGAGCAGTTCTTC. The rearrangement joins TRBV29-1 to TRBJ2-1, with TRBD1 matching over 9 bases. There are 14 residues in the CDR3. Germline V lookup: CDR1 SQVTM, CDR2 ANQGSEA. V lost 3 bases and J lost 8; bases outside the gene matches: 8.